This entry is about one TCR beta chain. Its cognate antigen is unknown. The CDR3 is 14 residues long. Trimming removed 5 bases at V and 9 bases at J, with 17 bases between. Germline CDR1 is SEHNR and CDR2 is FQNEAQ (reference sequence). This record comes from a study of vaccination effects on CD4 cells after COVID-19. Antigen-specific CD4+ T cells were expanded (with viral peptide pools) by the ViraFEST assay ahead of sequencing. Subsequent to less than twelve days of culture, CD4+ T cells were isolated. SARS-CoV-2 infected the person between March and December 2020, as confirmed by PCR. Negative control cultures were established using an HIV-1 Nef peptide pool. Days 3 and 7 saw half the medium replaced with IL-2 medium. The table came from immunoSEQ multiplex PCR; TCRdb's copy has only in-frame clones and leaves some out. The sample lists tens of thousands of clones, under 80% seen once, with around 5% in the top ten.

This chain uses TRBV7-9 with TRBJ1-5; weak D call: TRBD1 (6 bases). The specimen was CD4+ T cells from PBMCs cultured with HIV peptides, collected before COVID-19 vaccination. Regarding subset: HIV-1 Nef peptide pool negative control/reference culture. The receptor was isolated from a human donor who had a prior SARS-CoV-2 infection. The CDR3 sequence is CASSTTGSFSPQHF. The CDR3 bases are TGTGCCAGCAGCACTACAGGGTCCTTCTCGCCCCAGCATTTT.